These 23 T cell receptor beta chains originate from one sample sequenced in a study of response to subunit inactivated influenza vaccine. MiXCR, applied by TCRdb to the RT-PCR reads, yields one record per CDR3 protein. The sample lists around 580,000 distinct CDR3 sequences; roughly 12% were seen once. The sample consisted of PBMCs from blood, taken on the day of vaccination. The receptor set was obtained from a man aged 45-65 years who received an inactivated influenza vaccine.

This clonotype was picked up many times. The chain joins TRBV7-2 to TRBJ2-7, with 8 bases matching TRBD2. Germline V lookup: CDR1 SGHTA, CDR2 FQGNSA. The J segment lost 2 bases and the V segment lost 8 bases, leaving 5 bases of the junction unmatched. The CDR3 has 13 amino acids. Here the CDR3 DNA reads TGTGCCAGCGGACTAGCCGAAGCCTACGAGCAGTACTTC. Its translation: CASGLAEAYEQYF.

V usage is TRBV5-1 and J usage is TRBJ2-7, with 10 positions matching TRBD2. The J segment lost 3 bases and the V segment lost 4 bases, leaving 7 bases of the junction unmatched. CDR1 and CDR2 from the germline V gene are SGHRS and YFSETQ. The CDR3 totals 15 residues. The CDR3 nucleotides are TGCGCCAGCAGCCTTACTAGCGGGACATACTACGAGCAGTACTTC. Its protein product is CASSLTSGTYYEQYF.

The chain recombines TRBV12-3 or TRBV12-4 with TRBJ2-3, with a weak D call TRBD2 (6 bases). V was cut by 8 bases and J by 8 bases, with 11 bases left in between. The CDR3 has 11 residues. Written as DNA, the CDR3 is TGTGCCAGCGGCCCCGGGGGTACGCAGTATTTT. Translating it yields CASGPGGTQYF.

This clonotype has more than one count but fewer than ten. J is TRBJ1-2 and V is TRBV13, with D possibly TRBD1 on 5 matching bases. Trimming left V 0 bases short and J 1 base short, with 6 bases between. The CDR3 sequence is 14 residues long. Germline values: CDR1 PRHDT, CDR2 FYEKMQ (reference sequence). The CDR3 coding sequence is TGTGCCAGCAGCTTAGGTAGGGGTAACTATGGCTACACCTTC. This translates into CASSLGRGNYGYTF.

This clonotype was detected many times. The chain has TRBV29-1 and TRBJ1-1, with D possibly TRBD1 on 5 matching bases. The germline V and J ends were trimmed by 4 bases and 0 bases, with 9 bases remaining between them. The CDR3 runs 13 residues. Germline CDR1 and CDR2: SQVTM and ANQGSEA. As DNA, the CDR3 is TGCAGCGTTGCCAGGGTATTGAACACTGAAGCTTTCTTT. Its translation: CSVARVLNTEAFF.

This clonotype has more than one count but fewer than ten. This chain links TRBV10-3 with TRBJ1-3; D unresolved. Germline-derived CDR1 and CDR2 are ENHRY and SYGVKD. The CDR3 runs 14 residues. V was pared by 6 bases and J by 4 bases, with 13 bases between. The CDR3 sequence is CAISPGREGNTIYF. CDR3 sequence (DNA): TGTGCCATCAGCCCGGGAAGAGAGGGAAACACCATATATTTT.

In its sample, this clonotype was seen a few times. The J gene is TRBJ2-5, the V gene TRBV11-2; D is possibly TRBD1 (7 bases). Trimming stripped 1 base from V and 6 bases from J, with 18 bases between. Germline V gene data show CDR1 as SGHAT and CDR2 as FQNNGV. The CDR3 length is 16 residues. The CDR3 sequence is CASSLGWGAGGKTQYF. The CDR3 DNA sequence: TGTGCCAGCAGCTTAGGATGGGGGGCAGGGGGAAAGACCCAGTACTTC.

This clonotype was recorded many times. Here the CDR3 reads CASSLQMGTDTQYF. CDR3 coding DNA: TGTGCCAGCAGTTTACAGATGGGGACAGATACGCAGTATTTT. V usage is TRBV27 and J usage is TRBJ2-3; D is unresolved. Per the germline V gene, CDR1 is MNHEY and CDR2 is SMNVEV (reference sequence). CDR3 length: 14 amino acids. Trimming cost V 2 bases and J 3 bases, with 9 bases left between them.

This clonotype occurred many times. The chain carries TRBV7-9 and TRBJ2-3; D uncertain. Looked up from germline, CDR1 is SEHNR and CDR2 is FQNEAQ (reference sequence). This CDR3 is built from 12 residues. Trimming stripped 4 bases from V and 4 bases from J, with 6 bases between. CDR3 bases: TGTGCCAGCAGCTCACAGTCAGATACGCAGTATTTT. Translated, it gives CASSSQSDTQYF. Filled out from reference TRBV7-9 and TRBJ2-3, the complete variable domain reads DTGVSQNPRHKITKRGQNVTFRCDPISEHNRLYWYRQTLGQGPEFLTYFQNEAQLEKSRLLSDRFSAERPKGSFSTLEIQRTEQGDSAMYLCASSSQSDTQYFGPGTRLTVL.

This clonotype appeared a few times. J is TRBJ2-7 and V is TRBV7-8; D possibly uses TRBD1 or TRBD2 (7 bases each). Trimming pared 0 bases from V and 5 bases from J, leaving 11 bases between. Germline V gene data show CDR1 as SGHVS and CDR2 as FQNEAQ. The CDR3 is 14 residues long. This CDR3 reads CASSLARGGNEQYF. CDR3 bases: TGTGCCAGCAGCTTAGCCAGGGGGGGGAACGAGCAGTACTTC.

This clonotype was counted ten times or more. The V call is TRBV20-1, the J call TRBJ2-2; D is unclear. The CDR3 is made up of 15 amino acids. V dropped 0 bases and J dropped 5 bases, with 13 bases sitting between them. CDR1 and CDR2 from the germline V gene are DFQATT and SNEGSKA (reference sequence). CDR3 protein: CSARDRRLPTGELFF. The CDR3 nucleotides read TGCAGTGCTAGAGATCGGAGACTGCCAACCGGGGAGCTGTTTTTT.

This sequence joins TRBV27 and TRBJ2-5, with a possible D match to TRBD1 (5 bases). V shed 6 bases and J shed 5 bases, with 22 bases lying between them. The germline CDR1 and CDR2 sequences are MNHEY and SMNVEV (reference sequence). This CDR3 is built from 16 residues. The CDR3 sequence is CASSPLPTWGRETQYF. CDR3 nucleotides: TGTGCCAGCAGCCCCCTCCCTACGTGGGGCCGGGAGACCCAGTACTTC.

This clonotype occurred many times. The genes are TRBV6-2 or TRBV6-3 and TRBJ2-4, with a tentative D call TRBD1 (6 bases). This CDR3 region has 20 residues. Germline values: CDR1 MNHEY, CDR2 SVGEGT. V gave up 2 bases and J gave up 0 bases, with 23 bases separating them. The CDR3 spells CASSYTPGHGNTLAKNIQYF. The CDR3 DNA is TGTGCCAGCAGTTACACGCCGGGACACGGAAATACCCTAGCCAAAAACATTCAGTACTTC.

This clonotype was seen more than once but under ten times. This chain joins TRBV18 and TRBJ2-1, with 9 bases aligning to TRBD1. The CDR3 consists of 15 residues. With V trimmed by 6 bases and J by 7 bases, 10 bases remained unmatched. Germline V gene sequence: CDR1 KGHSH, CDR2 LQKENI. CDR3 region: CASSFTWDRVNEQFF. The CDR3 bases are TGTGCCAGCTCTTTTACATGGGACAGGGTTAATGAGCAGTTCTTC.

The DNA for the CDR3 is TGTGCCAGCAGTCCGTATGGCGCCGGATCCCAGTACTTC. Translation gives CASSPYGAGSQYF. The rearrangement links TRBV12-3 or TRBV12-4 to TRBJ2-5, with D unresolved. V was trimmed by 5 bases and J by 9 bases, leaving 16 bases between them. The CDR3 contains 13 residues.

This clonotype was seen more than once but under ten times. The chain joins TRBV20-1 to TRBJ2-3; no clear D. CDR3 length equals 14 residues. V lost 6 bases, J lost 1 base, and 14 bases lay in between. The germline V gene has CDR1 DFQATT and CDR2 SNEGSKA (reference sequence). Written as DNA, the CDR3 is TGCAGTGCCGCTAGGGCGGATGGCACAGATACGCAGTATTTT. The encoded protein is CSAARADGTDTQYF.

The chain is built from TRBV29-1 and TRBJ1-5; D ambiguous. The CDR3 runs to 13 residues. CDR1 and CDR2 from the germline V gene are SQVTM and ANQGSEA. The V and J ends lost 1 base and 3 bases respectively, with 7 bases between them. Written as DNA, the CDR3 is TGCAGCGTTGAAGGTGGATACAATCAGCCCCAGCATTTT. It translates to CSVEGGYNQPQHF.

The chain joins TRBV5-1 to TRBJ2-1; 7 nucleotides agree with TRBD2. CDR1 and CDR2 from the germline V gene are SGHRS and YFSETQ. V lost 2 bases, J lost 0 bases, and 8 bases stayed unmatched. The CDR3 covers 17 residues. The CDR3 DNA reads TGCGCCAGCAGCTTCGACCAAGCGGGGAGCTCCTACAATGAGCAGTTCTTC. Its protein is CASSFDQAGSSYNEQFF.

This clonotype was observed a few times. The J gene is TRBJ2-6, the V gene TRBV28; D is undetermined. This CDR3 is 16 amino acids long. V was cut by 5 bases and J by 1 base, with 12 bases left in between. Germline CDR1 is MDHEN and CDR2 is SYDVKM. The CDR3 loop is CASSPRRPSGANVLTF. The CDR3 nucleotides are TGTGCCAGCAGTCCAAGACGGCCATCTGGGGCCAACGTCCTGACTTTC.

This clonotype was seen only a few times. V usage is TRBV11-1 and J usage is TRBJ2-3; D may be TRBD1 (6 bases). Trimming took off 4 bases at V and 1 base at J, with 15 bases between the two ends. CDR3 length: 16 residues. The germline CDR1 and CDR2 sequences are SGHAT and FQDESV (reference sequence). The CDR3 coding sequence is TGTGCCAGCAGCTCGGCAGGGGTGAGGGGCACAGATACGCAGTATTTT. As protein: CASSSAGVRGTDTQYF.

This clonotype was seen a handful of times. The rearrangement uses TRBV3-1 and TRBJ1-2; D is unclear. The germline V and J ends were trimmed by 1 base and 7 bases, with 10 bases remaining between them. This CDR3 has 13 residues. Germline V CDR1 and CDR2: LGHDT, YNNKEL (reference sequence). This CDR3 reads CASSQGAGRGYTF. CDR3 sequence (DNA): TGTGCCAGCAGCCAAGGGGCAGGTCGTGGCTACACCTTC. Full variable domain (outside the CDR3, taken from reference TRBV3-1 and TRBJ1-2): DTAVSQTPKYLVTQMGNDKSIKCEQNLGHDTMYWYKQDSKKFLKIMFSYNNKELIINETVPNRFSPKSPDKAHLNLHINSLELGDSAVYFCASSQGAGRGYTFGSGTRLTVV.

This clonotype was recorded a few times. The chain carries TRBV12-3 or TRBV12-4 and TRBJ2-2; weak D call: TRBD1 (6 bases). Deletions cut 5 bases from V and 2 bases from J, with 15 bases between. This CDR3 comprises 16 residues. The CDR3 here is CASSTTPDRNTGELFF. The CDR3 bases are TGTGCCAGCAGTACTACTCCGGACAGAAACACCGGGGAGCTGTTTTTT.

This clonotype was recorded a few times. The junction and the germline gene differ at one end; a read error may be behind it. The gene calls are TRBV12-3 or TRBV12-4 and TRBJ2-5, with D perhaps matching TRBD1 (5 bases). CDR3 length equals 12 residues. The CDR3 DNA is TGTGCCAGCAGCGTGAAGGGGCTCGCCCCGAGCTTC. Translation: CASSVKGLAPSF.